What follows are 9 T cell receptor beta chains derived from one specimen sequenced in a study of beta chain features in type 1 diabetes. Sequencing targeted expressed TCRB transcripts, as all isolated RNA had been reverse transcribed. Assay: immunoSEQ multiplex PCR; the TCRdb copy retains only in-frame clones and omits some. The sample gives about 320,000 clones, 11% to 15% of which show up once; over 5.5% is in the top ten. The sample comprised central memory CD4+ T cells from blood. The receptors were gathered from a man aged 30 to 45 in good health.

This clone has just a few counts. The chain couples TRBV2 to TRBJ1-6; 8 nucleotides agree with TRBD1. This CDR3 has 14 amino acids. Per germline, CDR1 SNHLY and CDR2 FYNNEI. After removal of 7 bases from V and 8 bases from J, the junction contained 7 bases not matched to a gene. CDR3 in amino acids: CASTWQGADSPLHF. As DNA, the CDR3 is TGTGCCAGCACTTGGCAGGGGGCTGATTCACCCCTCCACTTT.

The chain carries TRBV11-2 and TRBJ2-1; the D gene could be TRBD1 or TRBD2 (5 bases each). The CDR3 consists of 15 residues. Trimming stripped 0 bases from V and 2 bases from J, with 8 bases between. The germline CDR1 and CDR2 sequences are SGHAT and FQNNGV. Here the CDR3 reads CASSLEGRTYNEQFF. CDR3 sequence (DNA): TGTGCCAGCAGCTTAGAGGGACGGACCTACAATGAGCAGTTCTTC.

This clone has just a few counts. The chain recombines TRBV7-2 with TRBJ1-2; D uncertain. Trimming shortened V by 5 bases and J by 3 bases, and 10 bases separated the two germline ends. CDR1 SGHTA and CDR2 FQGNSA come from the germline V gene. CDR3 size: 13 residues. Here the CDR3 reads CASSRNQDYGYTF. CDR3 nucleotide sequence: TGTGCCAGCAGCCGCAATCAGGACTATGGCTACACCTTC. The variable domain in full, completed from reference TRBV7-2 and TRBJ1-2, reads GAGVSQSPSNKVTEKGKDVELRCDPISGHTALYWYRQSLGQGLEFLIYFQGNSAPDKSGLPSDRFSAERTGGSVSTLTIQRTQQEDSAVYLCASSRNQDYGYTFGSGTRLTVV.

The chain employs TRBV10-3 and TRBJ1-1, with D hard to call. This CDR3 is 12 amino acids long. The ends were cut back, 11 bases at V and 11 bases at J, with 21 bases in the middle. Germline lookup yields CDR1 ENHRY and CDR2 SYGVKD. The CDR3 loop is CAAGGVSLSAFF. DNA of the CDR3: TGTGCCGCGGGCGGAGTTTCGCTATCCGCTTTCTTT.

A few counts support this clone. DNA of the CDR3: TGTGCCAGCAGGGGGACAGGGAGGGATTCACCCCTCCACTTT. Its translation is CASRGTGRDSPLHF. This sequence joins TRBV6-4 and TRBJ1-6; TRBD1 matches at 9 bases. The CDR3 totals 14 residues. V shed 6 bases, J shed 8 bases, and the junction held 5 bases outside the gene matches. Germline V CDR1 and CDR2: MRHNA, SNTAGT.

At least ten counts were recorded for this clone. The V gene is TRBV7-8, the J gene TRBJ2-1; D may be TRBD2 (5 bases). The CDR3 spans 15 residues. V was shortened by 7 bases and J by 3 bases, with 16 bases between the two germline ends. Germline assignment: CDR1 SGHVS and CDR2 FQNEAQ. As DNA, the CDR3 is TGTGCCAGCACCCTAGGAGGTCTTCGCTACAATGAGCAGTTCTTC. Residues: CASTLGGLRYNEQFF.

The chain recombines TRBV5-4 with TRBJ2-7; perhaps D is TRBD1 or TRBD2 (6 bases each). V lost 0 bases, J lost 6 bases, and 13 bases lay in between. The germline gives CDR1 SGHNT, CDR2 YYREEE (reference sequence). This CDR3 comprises 14 residues. CDR3 nucleotides: TGTGCCAGCAGCTTGGGAGGGGGGTTCCGCGAGCAGTACTTC. Translation: CASSLGGGFREQYF.

This clone was observed a handful of times. The chain is built from TRBV6-5 and TRBJ2-5; D might be TRBD1 (5 bases). The end of the DNA aligns better with TRBJ2-7, so the J call may be wrong. This CDR3 has 11 amino acids. Germline-derived CDR1 and CDR2 are MNHEY and SVGAGI. CDR3 bases: TGTGCCAGCGGGGCAGGACACGAGCAGTACTTC. Translated, it gives CASGAGHEQYF.

V gene TRBV7-2 combines with J gene TRBJ2-3, with TRBD2 matching 16 bases. The junction had 5 bases not matched to a gene; V was cut back by 1 base and J by 7 bases. The CDR3 consists of 17 residues. Looked up from germline, CDR1 is SGHTA and CDR2 is FQGNSA. The CDR3 nucleotides are TGTGCCAGCAGCTTAGTGGGGACTAGCGGGAGGGGGAATACGCAGTATTTT. Protein sequence: CASSLVGTSGRGNTQYF. Together with reference TRBV7-2 and TRBJ2-3, the CDR3 gives the full variable domain: GAGVSQSPSNKVTEKGKDVELRCDPISGHTALYWYRQSLGQGLEFLIYFQGNSAPDKSGLPSDRFSAERTGGSVSTLTIQRTQQEDSAVYLCASSLVGTSGRGNTQYFGPGTRLTVL.